These 21 T cell receptor beta chains were all obtained from the same sample, sequenced in a study of OX40 agonist ivuxolimab in advanced cancers. Sequencing was performed with immunoSEQ multiplex PCR; in TCRdb, only in-frame clones are kept and a portion is missing. The data hold 48,000 or so clones, with around 80% observed a single time. This material consisted of CD4+ or CD8+ T cells sorted from blood, taken in a trial of the OX40 agonist ivuxolimab. All receptors come from an adult with an advanced solid tumor such as melanoma, head and neck, liver or kidney cancer.

This clone came up once. The chain links TRBV9 to TRBJ2-3, with D perhaps being TRBD1 or TRBD2 (6 bases each). The V gene's germline CDR1 is SGDLS and CDR2 YYNGEE. The CDR3 sequence is 15 residues long. The germline V and J ends were trimmed by 3 bases and 2 bases, with 13 bases remaining between them. The CDR3 sequence is CASSARGDHTDTQYF. The CDR3 bases are TGTGCCAGCAGCGCGAGGGGGGACCACACAGATACGCAGTATTTT.

The gene calls are TRBV7-3 and TRBJ2-3; D is perhaps TRBD1 (6 bases). Germline values: CDR1 SGHTA, CDR2 FQGTGA. V was trimmed by 3 bases and J by 2 bases, leaving 9 bases between them. The CDR3 runs to 14 residues. The CDR3 loop reads CASSLDRHTDTQYF. CDR3 in DNA: TGTGCCAGCAGCTTGGACAGACACACAGATACGCAGTATTTT.

The chain joins TRBV19 to TRBJ1-5; D is unresolved. The V end was cut by 2 bases, the J end by 9 bases, with 11 bases between. The CDR3 runs 13 residues. The germline V gene has CDR1 LNHDA and CDR2 SQIVND (reference sequence). CDR3: CASSIPSGPPQHF. CDR3 DNA sequence: TGTGCCAGTAGTATACCCTCGGGCCCGCCCCAGCATTTT.

This clone was seen once. The chain recombines TRBV5-4 with TRBJ2-3; 11 nucleotides agree with TRBD2. CDR1 is SGHNT and CDR2 is YYREEE in the germline V gene (reference sequence). CDR3 length equals 19 residues. With V trimmed by 4 bases and J by 2 bases, 15 bases remained unmatched. The CDR3 DNA reads TGTGCCAGCAGCGGGCGGGGTCTAGCGGGGGGTCGGGTCACAGATACGCAGTATTTT. Protein: CASSGRGLAGGRVTDTQYF.

The rearrangement uses TRBV5-1 and TRBJ1-6; 9 positions match TRBD1. CDR1 and CDR2 (germline): SGHRS, YFSETQ. Germline trimming cut 4 bases from V and 9 bases from J; bases unmatched to any gene: 11. The CDR3 has 16 residues. Written as DNA, the CDR3 is TGCGCCAGCAGCGCAACCCGGGACAGGGTCAGTTCACCCCTCCACTTT. Its protein is CASSATRDRVSSPLHF.

The genes are TRBV11-3 and TRBJ1-1; TRBD1 might be the D (5 bases). V lost 0 bases and J 0 bases, leaving 8 bases between the germline ends. The length of the CDR3 is 15 residues. Per germline, CDR1 SGHNT and CDR2 YENEEA. CDR3 sequence (DNA): TGTGCCAGCAGCTTAGATACAGGCCTGAACACTGAAGCTTTCTTT. This codes for CASSLDTGLNTEAFF.

The CDR3 region is CASSNQVAYEQYF. For the CDR3, the DNA is TGTGCCAGCTCAAACCAAGTAGCCTACGAGCAGTACTTC. The V call is TRBV18, the J call TRBJ2-7; D ambiguous. V shed 5 bases and J shed 2 bases, with 10 bases lying between them. Germline CDR1 KGHSH, CDR2 LQKENI. This CDR3 comprises 13 residues.

This chain links TRBV5-1 with TRBJ1-2; 10 bases fit TRBD1. Per the germline V gene, CDR1 is SGHRS and CDR2 is YFSETQ. This CDR3 spans 15 amino acids. The V segment lost 4 bases and the J segment 4 bases; nucleotides outside the gene matches: 7. CDR3 loop: CASSMLTGGIYGYTF. CDR3 DNA sequence: TGCGCCAGCAGCATGTTGACAGGGGGCATCTATGGCTACACCTTC.

The chain links TRBV19 to TRBJ1-2; D possibly corresponds to TRBD1 (6 bases). Germline CDR1 reads LNHDA; CDR2 reads SQIVND (reference sequence). V gave up 4 bases and J gave up 8 bases, with 11 bases separating them. This CDR3 contains 12 residues. The CDR3 loop is CASSTQGGGYTF. For the CDR3, the DNA is TGTGCCAGTAGTACACAGGGAGGCGGCTACACCTTC. The full variable domain, its missing parts supplied by reference TRBV19 and TRBJ1-2, is DGGITQSPKYLFRKEGQNVTLSCEQNLNHDAMYWYRQDPGQGLRLIYYSQIVNDFQKGDIAEGYSVSREKKESFPLTVTSAQKNPTAFYLCASSTQGGGYTFGSGTRLTVV.

The chain is built from TRBV2 and TRBJ2-3, with 14 positions matching TRBD2. With 6 bases clipped from V and 6 bases from J, the junction kept 8 bases outside the gene matches. This CDR3 has 16 amino acids. In germline, CDR1 is SNHLY, CDR2 FYNNEI. CDR3 nucleotides: TGTGCCAGCAGGGCCGGGACTAGCGGGGGTCGCGATACGCAGTATTTT. Translation: CASRAGTSGGRDTQYF.

The V gene is TRBV7-6, the J gene TRBJ2-2; 9 bases agree with TRBD2. Germline V lookup: CDR1 SGHVS, CDR2 FNYEAQ. The CDR3 contains 18 residues. V lost 2 bases to trimming and J lost 6 bases; unmatched junction nucleotides: 13. The CDR3, as DNA: TGTGCCAGCAGCTTATTCGCTGCGGGGGGGCTTAACCCCGGGGAGCTGTTTTTT. As protein: CASSLFAAGGLNPGELFF.

The V gene is TRBV6-6, the J gene TRBJ2-7; D gene uncertain. This CDR3 is built from 14 residues. Trimming stripped 3 bases from V and 7 bases from J, with 16 bases between. Germline V gene lookup returns CDR1 MNHNY and CDR2 SVGAGI (reference sequence). Written as DNA, the CDR3 is TGTGCCAGCAGTTATAGGACCTCCCTGGGGGAGCAGTACTTC. Protein product: CASSYRTSLGEQYF.

The CDR3 loop reads CASSLQPSGETQYF. CDR3 coding DNA: TGTGCCAGCAGCCTACAGCCCTCCGGGGAGACCCAGTACTTC. V gene TRBV11-2 combines with J gene TRBJ2-5; no firm D call. With 5 bases removed from V and 5 bases from J, the gap between germline ends came to 15 bases. The CDR3 runs 14 residues. CDR1 is SGHAT, CDR2 FQNNGV, per germline.

CDR3 region: CATILDLSLSGANVLTF. CDR3 bases: TGTGCCACTATCCTCGACCTCAGTCTCTCTGGGGCCAACGTCCTGACTTTC. The chain couples TRBV15 to TRBJ2-6; D remains unclear. With 9 bases removed from V and 0 bases from J, the gap between germline ends came to 18 bases. The CDR3 length is 17 residues. CDR1 LNHNV and CDR2 YYDKDF come from the germline V gene (reference sequence). Drawing the rest from reference TRBV15 and TRBJ2-6, the complete variable domain is DAMVIQNPRYQVTQFGKPVTLSCSQTLNHNVMYWYQQKSSQAPKLLFHYYDKDFNNEADTPDNFQSRRPNTSFCFLDIRSPGLGDTAMYLCATILDLSLSGANVLTFGAGSRLTVL.

The V call is TRBV9, the J call TRBJ1-2; maybe TRBD1 (5 bases). Between the trimmed V and J ends, which lost 0 bases and 6 bases, there was a span of 15 bases. The germline V gene has CDR1 SGDLS and CDR2 YYNGEE. The CDR3 contains 15 residues. DNA for the CDR3: TGTGCCAGCAGCGTAGGGGGGATCCCTCGGAATGGCTACACCTTC. Residues: CASSVGGIPRNGYTF.

This clone was seen only once. The V gene is TRBV18, the J gene TRBJ2-7; D unclear. This CDR3 has 16 amino acids. V gave up 3 bases and J gave up 3 bases, with 18 bases separating them. CDR1 is KGHSH and CDR2 is LQKENI in the germline V gene. The CDR3 loop reads CASSPSLTVGNYEQYF. CDR3 DNA: TGTGCCAGCTCACCGAGTCTGACGGTTGGGAACTACGAGCAGTACTTC.

A single count supports this clone. This chain connects TRBV7-2 to TRBJ2-1, with D possibly matching TRBD2 (5 bases). The CDR3 totals 11 residues. The ends were cut back, 11 bases at V and 12 bases at J, with 17 bases in the middle. Germline V gene sequence: CDR1 SGHTA, CDR2 FQGNSA. This CDR3 reads CAGSDGGGQFF. DNA for the CDR3: TGTGCCGGGTCGGACGGAGGAGGGCAGTTCTTC.

The rearrangement links TRBV11-2 to TRBJ2-4; tentative D call: TRBD2 (6 bases). Germline loops: CDR1 SGHAT, CDR2 FQNNGV. V lost 5 bases and J lost 1, with 9 bases in between. This CDR3 has 14 residues. For the CDR3, the DNA is TGTGCCAGCAGCCCCGGGACTGCCAAAAACATTCAGTACTTC. This translates into CASSPGTAKNIQYF.

The chain combines TRBV5-1 with TRBJ2-5, with D possibly TRBD2 on 6 matching bases. The V end lost 0 bases, the J end lost 1 base, and 10 bases lay between the germline ends. Germline V gene sequence: CDR1 SGHRS, CDR2 YFSETQ. The CDR3 is made up of 15 amino acids. The CDR3 protein is CASSLGRGVQETQYF. Here the CDR3 DNA reads TGCGCCAGCAGCTTGGGGCGGGGAGTCCAAGAGACCCAGTACTTC. The entire variable domain, with the rest obtained from reference TRBV5-1 and TRBJ2-5, is as follows: KAGVTQTPRYLIKTRGQQVTLSCSPISGHRSVSWYQQTPGQGLQFLFEYFSETQRNKGNFPGRFSGRQFSNSRSEMNVSTLELGDSALYLCASSLGRGVQETQYFGPGTRLLVL.

This clone was seen a handful of times. V gene TRBV7-9 combines with J gene TRBJ2-1; 11 bases are shared with TRBD2. The V and J ends lost 5 bases and 1 base, in that order; junction bases with no gene match: 7. The CDR3 is 17 amino acids. Germline V gives CDR1 SEHNR, CDR2 FQNEAQ (reference sequence). CDR3 loop: CASSLLAGGSSYNEQFF. The CDR3 DNA sequence: TGTGCCAGCAGCCTATTAGCGGGGGGGTCTTCCTACAATGAGCAGTTCTTC.

This chain connects TRBV19 to TRBJ1-5; D ambiguous. The V end was cut by 3 bases, the J end by 6 bases, with 12 bases between. This CDR3 has 14 amino acids. Germline loops: CDR1 LNHDA, CDR2 SQIVND (reference sequence). This chain's CDR3 is CASSIRGMSQPQHF. The CDR3 nucleotides read TGTGCCAGTAGTATTCGAGGAATGAGTCAGCCCCAGCATTTT.